The rows below give T cell receptor beta chains drawn from one sample of a study of blood T cell repertoires in COVID-19. TCRdb's table, derived via immunoSEQ multiplex PCR, lists solely in-frame clones and lacks some. The sample contains hundreds of thousands of clones, over 70% of which appear only once. Sequencing used peripheral blood. These receptors all come from a woman between 45 and 60 years old with COVID-19, enrolled during active disease. Each CDR3 is given with its conserved first and last residue. A D gene is named only where the DNA matches it firmly. The size of a clone is reported for some rows only, either as once, few or many, or as a class for expanded clones.

-,TRBJ2-2,TRBD2,14,TRBV2,CANLRGGGTGELFF,TGTGCCAACCTCCGCGGCGGGGGGACCGGGGAGCTGTTTTTT
-,TRBJ2-2,TRBD1,17,TRBV7-8,CASSWAPRQGVGGELFF,TGTGCCAGCAGCTGGGCCCCCCGACAGGGGGTGGGCGGGGAGCTGTTTTTT
-,TRBJ2-7,TRBD2,18,TRBV6-2/TRBV6-3,CASSYSDTSGRAPYEQYF,TGTGCCAGCAGTTACTCCGACACTAGCGGGAGGGCCCCATACGAGCAGTACTTC
once,TRBJ2-1,TRBD2,15,TRBV5-4,CASSLEAGGFNEQFF,TGTGCCAGCAGCTTGGAAGCGGGAGGGTTCAATGAGCAGTTCTTC
-,TRBJ2-2,-,11,TRBV19,CASSSTGELFF,TGTGCCAGTAGTTCGACCGGGGAGCTGTTTTTT
-,TRBJ2-2,TRBD2,15,TRBV7-2,CASSTSGRRTGELFF,TGTGCCAGCAGTACTAGCGGGAGAAGGACCGGGGAGCTGTTTTTT
-,TRBJ2-1,-,14,TRBV7-9,CASSLSTGVPEQFF,TGTGCCAGCAGCTTATCAACGGGAGTCCCTGAGCAGTTCTTC
-,TRBJ2-7,TRBD2,14,TRBV2,CASRGLAASYEQYF,TGTGCCAGCAGGGGACTAGCGGCCAGCTACGAGCAGTACTTC
-,TRBJ1-1,-,15,TRBV19,CASTLGRGLDTEAFF,TGTGCCAGTACCCTCGGCCGGGGTCTTGACACTGAAGCTTTCTTT
-,TRBJ1-1,TRBD1,14,TRBV10-3,CAISEGQVNTEAFF,TGTGCCATCAGCGAGGGACAGGTGAACACTGAAGCTTTCTTT
once,TRBJ2-3,TRBD2,14,TRBV20-1,CSASSGMATDTQYF,TGCAGTGCTAGTAGCGGGATGGCCACAGATACGCAGTATTTT
-,TRBJ1-1,-,13,TRBV19,CASSIWAGTEAFF,TGTGCCAGTAGTATTTGGGCAGGGACTGAAGCTTTCTTT
-,TRBJ1-3,TRBD1,15,TRBV5-6,CASFYATGSGNTIYF,TGTGCCAGCTTTTATGCGACAGGGTCGGGAAACACCATATATTTT
-,TRBJ1-1,-,14,TRBV30,CAWTGIGGTDEAFF,TGTGCCTGGACGGGAATAGGGGGAACCGATGAAGCTTTCTTT
-,TRBJ2-2,TRBD2,15,TRBV7-8,CASRVQRERTGELFF,TGTGCCAGCAGAGTACAGCGGGAGCGAACCGGGGAGCTGTTTTTT
-,TRBJ1-5,TRBD1,18,TRBV6-4,CASSDGGTGGSRNQPQHF,TGTGCCAGCAGTGACGGTGGGACAGGGGGTTCTCGCAATCAGCCCCAGCATTTT
-,TRBJ2-7,TRBD1,14,TRBV5-1,CASSFRQGSNEQYF,TGCGCCAGCAGCTTTAGACAGGGGAGCAACGAGCAGTACTTC
-,TRBJ2-1,TRBD2,17,TRBV27,CASHGLAGGVPGNEQFF,TGTGCCAGCCACGGACTAGCGGGAGGGGTACCGGGCAATGAGCAGTTCTTC
-,TRBJ2-5,TRBD2,17,TRBV7-9,CASSQGLAGGLQETQYF,TGTGCCAGCAGCCAGGGACTAGCGGGAGGGTTGCAAGAGACCCAGTACTTC
-,TRBJ1-6,TRBD1,15,TRBV11-3,CASSSRQGADSPLHF,TGTGCCAGCAGCTCGCGACAGGGGGCGGATTCACCCCTCCACTTT
-,TRBJ2-7,-,14,TRBV10-3,CAIMVGGGLGEQYF,TGTGCCATCATGGTCGGCGGGGGCCTCGGGGAGCAGTACTTC
-,TRBJ1-4,-,13,TRBV6-5,CASRDIQYEKLFF,TGTGCCAGCAGGGACATTCAGTATGAAAAACTGTTTTTT
-,TRBJ2-7,-,11,TRBV2,CASSRSYEQYF,TGTGCCAGCAGTCGGTCCTACGAGCAGTACTTC
-,TRBJ2-5,TRBD2,14,TRBV20-1,CSASPGTRVETQYF,TGCAGTGCTAGTCCTGGGACTAGGGTAGAGACCCAGTACTTC
-,TRBJ1-5,TRBD1,15,TRBV6-6,CASSLTGDGNQPQHF,TGTGCCAGCAGTTTGACAGGGGACGGCAATCAGCCCCAGCATTTT
-,TRBJ2-1,-,12,TRBV6-5,CASSYGLYEQFF,TGTGCCAGCAGTTACGGGCTTTATGAGCAGTTCTTC
once,TRBJ2-1,TRBD2,16,TRBV7-2,CASSLVGTSGYNEQFF,TGTGCCAGCAGCTTAGTCGGGACTAGCGGATACAATGAGCAGTTCTTC
-,TRBJ1-6,-,14,TRBV25-1,CASSALQQARPLHF,TGTGCCAGCAGTGCCCTCCAACAGGCCAGACCCCTCCACTTT
-,TRBJ2-1,-,15,TRBV6-5,CASRPGGVASHEQFF,TGTGCCAGCAGACCTGGAGGGGTAGCGTCCCATGAGCAGTTCTTC
few,TRBJ1-3,-,14,TRBV7-9,CASSRTASGNTIYF,TGTGCCAGCAGCCGGACAGCTTCTGGAAACACCATATATTTT
-,TRBJ1-1,TRBD1,18,TRBV30,CAWSPRPDRAMAGPEAFF,TGTGCCTGGAGTCCCCGGCCTGACAGGGCCATGGCAGGCCCTGAAGCTTTCTTT
-,TRBJ1-2,TRBD1,13,TRBV5-4,CASSPRGYYGYTF,TGTGCCAGCAGCCCCAGGGGGTACTATGGCTACACCTTC
once,TRBJ1-6,-,12,TRBV28,CASARGNSPLHF,TGTGCCAGCGCCCGGGGGAATTCACCCCTCCACTTT
once,TRBJ1-2,-,14,TRBV3-1/TRBV3-2,CASSQQGRNVGYTF,TGTGCCAGCAGCCAACAGGGCCGGAACGTAGGCTACACCTTC
-,TRBJ2-7,TRBD2,16,TRBV30,CAWDTSGRSISYEQYF,TGTGCCTGGGACACTAGCGGGAGGTCGATCTCCTACGAGCAGTACTTC
-,TRBJ2-2,-,15,TRBV6-5,CASTLGGGPVGELFF,TGTGCCAGCACCTTAGGGGGAGGGCCGGTCGGGGAGCTGTTTTTT
-,TRBJ2-5,TRBD1,14,TRBV7-2,CASSPGQGQETQYF,TGTGCCAGCAGCCCGGGACAGGGCCAAGAGACCCAGTACTTC
-,TRBJ2-3,-,16,TRBV7-9,CASSPRQAYSTDTQYF,TGTGCCAGCAGCCCTAGACAGGCCTATAGCACAGATACGCAGTATTTT
-,TRBJ1-5,-,16,TRBV5-5,CASSSLGRGDNQPQHF,TGTGCCAGCAGCTCCTTGGGCAGGGGAGACAATCAGCCCCAGCATTTT
once,TRBJ1-2,-,13,TRBV5-1,CASKETLSYGYTF,TGCGCCAGCAAGGAGACGTTGAGCTATGGCTACACCTTC
once,TRBJ2-7,-,16,TRBV7-2,CASIPKLALRDYEQYF,TGTGCCAGCATCCCTAAATTGGCCCTACGGGACTACGAGCAGTACTTC
once,TRBJ1-1,-,17,TRBV3-1/TRBV3-2,CASSQATRGGLNTEAFF,TGTGCCAGCAGCCAAGCTACAAGGGGCGGACTGAACACTGAAGCTTTCTTT
-,TRBJ2-7,TRBD2,17,TRBV9,CASSVGLAGGGSYEQYF,TGTGCCAGCAGCGTCGGACTAGCGGGAGGGGGATCCTACGAGCAGTACTTC
-,TRBJ2-2,TRBD2,16,TRBV4-2,CASSPEASGRAGELFF,TGTGCCAGCAGCCCCGAGGCTAGCGGTCGGGCCGGGGAGCTGTTTTTT
-,TRBJ2-1,-,13,TRBV3-1/TRBV3-2,CASSSLGDNEQFF,TGTGCCAGCAGCTCCCTCGGGGACAATGAGCAGTTCTTC
-,TRBJ2-2,TRBD2,19,TRBV3-1/TRBV3-2,CASSARTSGRLLYSGELFF,TGTGCCAGCAGCGCCCGGACTAGCGGGAGATTATTGTATTCCGGGGAGCTGTTTTTT
-,TRBJ2-2,-,15,TRBV11-2,CASSLASGYTGELFF,TGTGCCAGCAGCTTAGCGAGCGGATACACCGGGGAGCTGTTTTTT
-,TRBJ1-1,-,13,TRBV6-5,CASSPHRDTEAFF,TGTGCCAGCAGCCCCCACAGGGACACTGAAGCTTTCTTT
-,TRBJ2-1,-,15,TRBV4-3,CASSQVSGDYNEQFF,TGCGCCAGCAGCCAAGTGAGTGGAGACTACAATGAGCAGTTCTTC
-,TRBJ2-7,TRBD1,16,TRBV7-8,CASSSLGQGKTYEQYF,TGTGCCAGCAGCTCACTCGGACAGGGTAAAACCTACGAGCAGTACTTC
-,TRBJ1-1,-,15,TRBV6-5,CASSRDGRSNTEAFF,TGTGCCAGCAGTCGGGATGGACGGTCGAACACTGAAGCTTTCTTT
-,TRBJ1-1,TRBD1,19,TRBV19,CASRDGTGDILGVNTEAFF,TGTGCCAGTAGGGACGGGACAGGAGATATACTTGGAGTGAACACTGAAGCTTTCTTT
-,TRBJ1-4,-,15,TRBV6-5,CASSSWGGTNEKLFF,TGTGCCAGCAGTTCATGGGGGGGCACTAATGAAAAACTGTTTTTT
-,TRBJ2-1,-,21,TRBV2,CASSEALGALLEGTTHNEQFF,TGTGCCAGCAGTGAAGCGCTGGGCGCGCTCCTTGAGGGCACAACTCACAATGAGCAGTTCTTC
-,TRBJ2-6,TRBD1,19,TRBV3-1/TRBV3-2,CASSQDLGTGPSGANVLTF,TGTGCCAGCAGCCAAGATCTAGGGACAGGGCCCTCTGGGGCCAACGTCCTGACTTTC
-,TRBJ2-3,TRBD1,15,TRBV9,CASSPPGQGTDTQYF,TGTGCCAGCAGCCCTCCGGGACAGGGCACAGATACGCAGTATTTT
-,TRBJ2-7,-,16,TRBV5-8,CASSPPTGDKFYEQYF,TGTGCCAGCAGTCCCCCAACTGGGGACAAATTCTACGAGCAGTACTTC
-,TRBJ2-7,TRBD2,15,TRBV5-6,CASSLLSGGRYEQYF,TGTGCCAGCAGCTTGTTGAGCGGGGGGCGGTACGAGCAGTACTTC
-,TRBJ2-1,-,14,TRBV5-4,CASSLRSSYNEQFF,TGTGCCAGCAGCCTTCGGAGCTCCTACAATGAGCAGTTCTTC
-,TRBJ2-1,-,20,TRBV1,CTSSPLGLAGGKPGDNEQFF,TGCACCAGCAGCCCCCTCGGGTTAGCGGGAGGGAAGCCAGGAGACAATGAGCAGTTCTTC